A selection of T cell receptor beta chains follows, all from one sample in a study of memory CD4+ T cells and cytomegalovirus serostatus. The repertoire was sequenced with immunoSEQ multiplex PCR; TCRdb's copy has only in-frame clones and lacks some. The sample lists approximately 70,000 clones, about 75% occurring once. Sequenced input: memory CD4+ T cells from blood. The source is an adult in good health and CMV-seropositive. Both conserved end residues are part of each CDR3. The D gene is left open where the match is weak. Rows may omit the clone size; those that give it use once, few, many or a size class.

>.|14|.|TRBJ2-1|TRBV7-3
TGTGCCAGCAGCTTGGGGAGCTCCTACAATGAGCAGTTCTTC
CASSLGSSYNEQFF
>TRBD2|16|.|TRBJ2-1|TRBV10-1
TGCGCCAGCAGTGAGTCCTCAGCGGGGGGGCTCGATGAGCAGTTCTTC
CASSESSAGGLDEQFF
>TRBD1|15|.|TRBJ1-4|TRBV19
TGTGCCAGTAGCCGGAGAACAGGGGGCGAAGAAAAACTGTTTTTT
CASSRRTGGEEKLFF
>.|13|few|TRBJ1-1|TRBV5-6
TGTGCCAGCAGTCTCGACACGAACACTGAAGCTTTCTTT
CASSLDTNTEAFF
>.|11|.|TRBJ2-1|TRBV20-1
TGCAGTGCCAGCGACAACAATGAGCAGTTCTTC
CSASDNNEQFF
>TRBD1|13|.|TRBJ1-2|TRBV19
TGTGCCAGTACCTGGGACAGGAGCTATGGCTACACCTTC
CASTWDRSYGYTF
>TRBD1|15|medium-sized|TRBJ2-7|TRBV27
TGTGCCAGCAGGGCAACCCGCTGGACAGGGTACGAGCAGTACTTC
CASRATRWTGYEQYF
>.|17|.|TRBJ2-2|TRBV7-3
TGTGCCAGCAGCTTAGATCCGGGACGTTCGAACACCGGGGAGCTGTTTTTT
CASSLDPGRSNTGELFF
>.|14|.|TRBJ2-7|TRBV2
TGTGCCAGCAGTGGGGTCGAACGCTCCTACGAGCAGTACTTC
CASSGVERSYEQYF
>.|14|.|TRBJ1-2|TRBV28
TGTGCCAGCTCCGGGGGGGCGGAACTCTATGGCTACACCTTC
CASSGGAELYGYTF
>.|15|.|TRBJ2-2|TRBV7-2
TGTGCCAGCAGCCCGAGGGGGGGAGGCACCCGGGAGCTGTTTTTT
CASSPRGGGTRELFF
>.|14|.|TRBJ2-7|TRBV5-6
TGTGCCAGCAGCCGCCTGGACTCCATACTACGAGCTTACTTC
CASSRLDSILRAYF
>.|14|few|TRBJ1-2|TRBV7-2
TGTGCCAGCAGCTTAGCGTCTAGGGAACATGGCTACACCTTC
CASSLASREHGYTF
>TRBD2|15|.|TRBJ2-1|TRBV30
TGTGCCTGGATGGAGGGACTAGATGGGGGGAATGAGCAGTTCTTC
CAWMEGLDGGNEQFF
>.|14|.|TRBJ1-5|TRBV6-6
TGTGCCAGCAGAAGGGGGGACGGCAATCAGCCCCAGCATTTT
CASRRGDGNQPQHF
>.|14|.|TRBJ2-7|TRBV5-4
TGTGCCAGCAGCTTGAGTCTAGTGACCCACGAGCAGTACTTC
CASSLSLVTHEQYF
>.|12|.|TRBJ2-1|TRBV5-4
TGTGCCAGCAGTACAGGGTGGGATGAGCAGTTCTTC
CASSTGWDEQFF
>TRBD2|15|.|TRBJ2-7|TRBV27
TGTGCCAGCAGTTCACTAAAGCGGGAGCGGGGAGAGCAGTACTTC
CASSSLKRERGEQYF
>.|10|many|TRBJ1-5|TRBV19
TGTGCCAGTAACGTTCAGCCCCAGCATTTT
CASNVQPQHF
>.|15|.|TRBJ1-1|TRBV10-2
TGCGCCAGCAGTGAGTCTACCGGGGGGGGCACTGAAGCTTTCTTT
CASSESTGGGTEAFF
>.|15|few|TRBJ2-1|TRBV2
TGTGCCAGCAGTGAATTCCCGGTTGGGTACAATGAGCAGTTCTTC
CASSEFPVGYNEQFF
>.|10|.|TRBJ1-2|TRBV28
TGTGCCAGCTGGGACTATGGCTACACCTTC
CASWDYGYTF
>TRBD1|15|once|TRBJ1-2|TRBV7-9
TGTGCCAGCAGCGCTCGGGACAGGGGGCAGATTGGCTACACCTTC
CASSARDRGQIGYTF
>.|15|.|TRBJ2-4|TRBV19
TGTGCCACCCGACCTAGGTCCGGGTCCAAAAACATTCAGTACTTC
CATRPRSGSKNIQYF
>.|14|.|TRBJ2-6|TRBV19
TGTGCCAGTGAACAGGGGAGGGGGGCCAACGTCCTGACTTTC
CASEQGRGANVLTF
>.|15|.|TRBJ2-7|TRBV11-2
TGTGCCAGCAGCCCACAGCTCACAGGGTCCTACGAGCAGTACTTC
CASSPQLTGSYEQYF
>.|14|.|TRBJ2-1|TRBV19
TGTGCCAGTAGTATGGTAGCAGGGACCAATGAGCAGTTCTTC
CASSMVAGTNEQFF